One sample yielded the 19 T cell receptor beta chains listed below, sequenced in a study of T cells in Graves' hyperthyroidism and ophthalmopathy. The CDR3 regions of TCR beta were amplified from RNA transcripts. The TCR CDR3 first-round RT-PCR relied on the HTBI primer set. TCRdb used MiXCR to reprocess the multiplex PCR reads, holding one entry per CDR3 protein. The repertoire includes about 560,000 distinct CDR3 sequences, 46% of them detected once, and roughly 8.2% sits in the top ten. Sequenced sample: peripheral blood or thyroid tissue (not recorded which). All receptors derive from a woman aged 18-29 years with Graves' hyperthyroidism.

This clonotype appeared a few times. The chain links TRBV10-3 to TRBJ2-7; D assignment may be TRBD1 or TRBD2 (5 bases each). The CDR3 totals 15 residues. Germline V gene lookup returns CDR1 ENHRY and CDR2 SYGVKD. V gave up 10 bases and J gave up 2 bases, with 21 bases separating them. In nucleotides, the CDR3 is TGTGCCAGCACCCCCGGTGGGGGAACCCCCTACGAGCAGTACTTC. Encoded protein: CASTPGGGTPYEQYF.

The V and J genes are TRBV24-1 and TRBJ2-7, with D possibly matching TRBD1 (6 bases). V gave up 9 bases and J gave up 0 bases, with 11 bases separating them. The CDR3 length is 13 residues. Germline V gives CDR1 KGHDR, CDR2 SFDVKD. The CDR3 is CATGQGISYEQYF. CDR3 bases: TGTGCCACCGGTCAGGGGATCTCCTACGAGCAGTACTTC.

This clonotype was seen a handful of times. The chain carries TRBV6-6 and TRBJ1-2; D remains unclear. The V and J ends lost 5 bases and 0 bases respectively, with 7 bases between them. The length of the CDR3 is 13 residues. Germline values: CDR1 MNHNY, CDR2 SVGAGI (reference sequence). The CDR3 coding sequence is TGTGCCAGCAGTCGCGGGGCTAACTATGGCTACACCTTC. It yields the protein CASSRGANYGYTF.

A word on this clonotype: A junction boundary mismatches the germline segment, possibly from a read error. CDR3 coding DNA: TGTGCCAGCAGTTACTATTCGGGAGGGCCCCACGAGCAGTACTTC. Encoded protein: CASSYYSGGPHEQYF. This rearrangement joins TRBV10-3 to TRBJ2-7; 8 positions match TRBD2. The length of the CDR3 is 15 residues. Germline CDR1 and CDR2: ENHRY and SYGVKD.

This chain's CDR3 is CASSPPREETYEQYF. In DNA form, the CDR3 reads TGTGCCAGCAGCCCCCCCAGGGAAGAAACCTACGAGCAGTACTTC. The chain recombines TRBV7-9 with TRBJ2-7; tentative D call: TRBD1 (5 bases). Trimming took off 5 bases at V and 2 bases at J, with 16 bases between the two ends. Germline values: CDR1 SEHNR, CDR2 FQNEAQ (reference sequence). The length of the CDR3 is 15 residues.

Many counts were recorded for this clonotype. This chain joins TRBV29-1 and TRBJ2-7; the match to TRBD2 covers 13 bases. CDR1 and CDR2 (germline): SQVTM, ANQGSEA. Trimming cost V 3 bases and J 7 bases; bases outside gene matches: 12. The CDR3 consists of 16 residues. The CDR3 bases are TGCAGCGTTGATACACCGTGGACTAGCGGGAGTAGGGAGCAGTACTTC. Translation gives CSVDTPWTSGSREQYF.

This clonotype was seen at least ten times. One end of the junction is discordant with germline, which a read error may explain. The chain combines TRBV10-3 with TRBJ1-6, with D possibly matching TRBD1 (5 bases). CDR3 length: 15 residues. Germline CDR1 and CDR2: ENHRY and SYGVKD. In DNA form, the CDR3 reads TGTGCCAGCAGTTACCTGGCGCAGGGAAGTTCACCCCTCCACTTT. It is translated as CASSYLAQGSSPLHF.

The J gene is TRBJ1-2, the V gene TRBV29-1; 12 bases agree with TRBD1. The CDR3 has 13 amino acids. Germline V gives CDR1 SQVTM, CDR2 ANQGSEA. The CDR3 nucleotides are TGCAGTTTAATCGAGGGACAGGGGGCTGGCTACACCTTC. As protein: CSLIEGQGAGYTF.

This clonotype was seen ten or more times. V and J are TRBV7-9 and TRBJ1-5; the D gene is possibly TRBD1 (6 bases). The CDR3 runs 16 residues. Germline V CDR1 and CDR2: SEHNR, FQNEAQ (reference sequence). Deletions cut 3 bases from V and 0 bases from J, with 12 bases between. The CDR3: CASSLSGDDSNQPQHF. Here the CDR3 DNA reads TGTGCCAGCAGCTTGTCAGGGGACGATAGCAATCAGCCCCAGCATTTT.

The chain has TRBV2 and TRBJ1-2, with TRBD1 matching 8 bases. The CDR3 sequence is 17 residues long. Trimming at V came to 2 bases and at J to 7 bases, leaving 15 bases not matched to a gene. Germline loops: CDR1 SNHLY, CDR2 FYNNEI. CDR3 DNA: TGTGCCAGCAGTGAACACCGATCAGGGGGCGCATCCGTTGGCTACACCTTC. Protein sequence: CASSEHRSGGASVGYTF.

Of note for this clonotype: Without the conserved terminal phenylalanine or tryptophan, this CDR3 likely stems from a read error. V is TRBV12-3 or TRBV12-4 and J is TRBJ1-2; D gene ambiguous. CDR3 size: 11 residues. V lost 5 bases and J 7 bases, leaving 8 bases between the germline ends. The CDR3: CASSGRAGYTC. The CDR3 DNA reads TGTGCCAGCAGTGGAAGGGCTGGCTACACCTGC.

The genes are TRBV29-1 and TRBJ1-2; 10 nucleotides match TRBD1. CDR3 size: 13 residues. The germline CDR1 and CDR2 sequences are SQVTM and ANQGSEA. The V segment lost 3 bases and the J segment 4 bases; nucleotides outside the gene matches: 2. CDR3 in amino acids: CSVEGTGAYGYTF. CDR3 coding DNA: TGCAGCGTTGAGGGGACAGGGGCCTATGGCTACACCTTC. Combining the CDR3 with reference TRBV29-1 and TRBJ1-2 gives the whole variable domain SAVISQKPSRDICQRGTSLTIQCQVDSQVTMMFWYRQQPGQSLTLIATANQGSEATYESGFVIDKFPISRPNLTFSTLTVSNMSPEDSSIYLCSVEGTGAYGYTFGSGTRLTVV.

The rearrangement uses TRBV2 and TRBJ1-5; 7 bases are shared with TRBD1. Trimming at V came to 7 bases and at J to 3 bases, leaving 6 bases not matched to a gene. Germline V gene lookup returns CDR1 SNHLY and CDR2 FYNNEI. The CDR3 is made up of 14 amino acids. The CDR3, as DNA: TGTGCCAGCAAGACAGGGTTCTACAATCAGCCCCAGCATTTT. It is translated as CASKTGFYNQPQHF.

The chain joins TRBV20-1 to TRBJ2-5; TRBD2 aligns across 11 bases. Germline values: CDR1 DFQATT, CDR2 SNEGSKA (reference sequence). The V gene end was trimmed by 1 base and the J gene end by 4 bases; junction bases not matched to a gene: 5. The CDR3 has 15 amino acids. The CDR3, as DNA: TGCAGTGCTAGAGTTTTAGCGGGAGGGCTAGAGACCCAGTACTTC. It is translated as CSARVLAGGLETQYF.

In the case of this clonotype: A much larger clone is a single base away; this may be a read error. The rearrangement uses TRBV15 and TRBJ2-6; tentatively, D is TRBD1 (5 bases). CDR1 is LNHNV, CDR2 YYDKDF, per germline (reference sequence). The length of the CDR3 is 15 residues. The CDR3 loop is CATSRDMVGANGLTF. The CDR3 region has the DNA TGTGCCACCAGCAGAGACATGGTTGGGGCCAACGGCCTGACTTTC.

This chain uses TRBV7-6 with TRBJ2-7; 8 positions match TRBD2. V lost 2 bases and J lost 3; bases outside the gene matches: 18. Germline V gene data show CDR1 as SGHVS and CDR2 as FNYEAQ. There are 19 residues in the CDR3. In DNA, the CDR3 is TGTGCCAGCAGCTTACGGGGGGGTAGCCGAGCGGGTGAACACTACGAGCAGTACTTC. It codes for CASSLRGGSRAGEHYEQYF.

In DNA, the CDR3 is TGTGCCAGCGGGGGTGTAGATCAGCCCCAGCATTTT. Protein: CASGGVDQPQHF. The rearrangement uses TRBV27 and TRBJ1-5; TRBD1 might be the D (5 bases). CDR3 length: 12 amino acids. The germline gives CDR1 MNHEY, CDR2 SMNVEV (reference sequence). With 8 bases removed from V and 5 bases from J, the gap between germline ends came to 10 bases.

This chain uses TRBV6-5 with TRBJ1-1, with 9 bases aligning to TRBD1. The CDR3 spans 13 residues. J was trimmed by 5 bases and V by 6 bases; bases with no gene match: 4. From germline, CDR1 is MNHEY and CDR2 SVGAGI. CDR3 DNA sequence: TGTGCCAGCAGATTGACAGGGGGTACTGAAGCTTTCTTT. Translated, it gives CASRLTGGTEAFF.

This clonotype was counted many times. The chain couples TRBV20-1 to TRBJ1-2; the D is unclear. Germline V gene data show CDR1 as DFQATT and CDR2 as SNEGSKA (reference sequence). This CDR3 contains 12 residues. Trimming took off 6 bases at V and 7 bases at J, with 15 bases between the two ends. CDR3 nucleotide sequence: TGCAGTGCCGCAACGGACGTTGCTGGCTACACCTTC. This encodes CSAATDVAGYTF.